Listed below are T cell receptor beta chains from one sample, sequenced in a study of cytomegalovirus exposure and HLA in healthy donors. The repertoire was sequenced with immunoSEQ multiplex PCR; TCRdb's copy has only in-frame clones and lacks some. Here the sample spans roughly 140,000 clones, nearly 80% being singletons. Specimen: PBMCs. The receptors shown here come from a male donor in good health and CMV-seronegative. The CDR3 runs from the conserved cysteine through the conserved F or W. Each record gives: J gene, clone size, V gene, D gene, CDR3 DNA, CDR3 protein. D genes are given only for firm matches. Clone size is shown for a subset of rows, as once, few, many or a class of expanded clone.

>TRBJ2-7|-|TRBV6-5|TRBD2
TGTGCCAGCAGATTTAGCGGGGTCGGGGAGCAGTACTTC
CASRFSGVGEQYF
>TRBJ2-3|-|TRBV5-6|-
TGTGCCAGCAGCTCCGGGTGGCCCACAGATACGCAGTATTTT
CASSSGWPTDTQYF
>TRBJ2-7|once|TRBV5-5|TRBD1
TGTGCCAGCAGTCCCCGGGACAGGGGTTACGAGCAGTACTTC
CASSPRDRGYEQYF
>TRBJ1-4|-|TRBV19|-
TGTGCCAGTAGCCTAAGACAGGCAACTAATGAAAAACTGTTTTTT
CASSLRQATNEKLFF
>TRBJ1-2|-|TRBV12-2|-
TGTGCAAGTCGCCTCAGCCGGGACAGGGGCCTTAACTATGGCTACACCTTC
CASRLSRDRGLNYGYTF
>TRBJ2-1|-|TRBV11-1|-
TGTGCCAGCAGCTTATGGGACACAAATGAGCAGTTCTTC
CASSLWDTNEQFF
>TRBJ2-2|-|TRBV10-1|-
TGCGCCAGCAGTGAGCAGGGCAGGGGGGATTTCACCGGGGAGCTGTTTTTT
CASSEQGRGDFTGELFF
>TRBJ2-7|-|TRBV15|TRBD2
TGTGCCACCAGCCTTTTAAGTCGGGGGAGGGCCACCGAGCAGTACTTC
CATSLLSRGRATEQYF
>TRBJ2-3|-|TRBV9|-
TGTGCCAGCAGCGTAGTTGGTAGCGGACTCACAGATACGCAGTATTTT
CASSVVGSGLTDTQYF
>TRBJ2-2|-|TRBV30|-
TGTGCCTATCAGGTAGTGCACACCGGGGAGCTGTTTTTT
CAYQVVHTGELFF
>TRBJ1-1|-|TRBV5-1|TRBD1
TGCGCCAGCAGCTTGGGGGACAGGGGGGTTGGTGAAGCTTTCTTT
CASSLGDRGVGEAFF
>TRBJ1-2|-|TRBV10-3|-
TGTGCCATCAGTGTCGGGAATGGCTACACCTTC
CAISVGNGYTF
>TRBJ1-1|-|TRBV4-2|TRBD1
TGTGCCAGCAGCCGGCCGGGACAGGGAAACACTGAAGCTTTCTTT
CASSRPGQGNTEAFF
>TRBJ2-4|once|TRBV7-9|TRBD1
TGTGCCAGCAGCTTATTACAGGGGGCTAACATTCAGTACTTC
CASSLLQGANIQYF
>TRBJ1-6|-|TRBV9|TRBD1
TGTGCCAGCAGCCCAACCGACAGGGGCCATAATTCACCCCTCCACTTT
CASSPTDRGHNSPLHF
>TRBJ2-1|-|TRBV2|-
TGTGCCAGCAGGGCGGGACAGCAGAACAATGAGCAGTTCTTC
CASRAGQQNNEQFF
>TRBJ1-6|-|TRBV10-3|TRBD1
TGTGCCATCAGTGAAACGGGACAGGGCTTTTCACCCCTCCACTTT
CAISETGQGFSPLHF
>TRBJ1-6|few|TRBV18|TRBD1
TGTGCCAGCTCACCGGGACAGGGCACCTCACCCCTCCACTTT
CASSPGQGTSPLHF
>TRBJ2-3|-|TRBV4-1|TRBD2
TGCGCCAGCAGAAATAGCGGGGGATCAGATACGCAGTATTTT
CASRNSGGSDTQYF
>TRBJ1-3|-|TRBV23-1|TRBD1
TGCGCCAGCAGTCGACCGGGACAGGGCTCTGGAAACACCATATATTTT
CASSRPGQGSGNTIYF